A selection of T cell receptor beta chains follows, all from one sample in a study of OX40 agonist ivuxolimab in advanced cancers. Data came from immunoSEQ multiplex PCR; TCRdb stores just in-frame clones and leaves some out. The repertoire holds around 68,000 clones, with approximately 91% as singletons. Sample: CD4+ or CD8+ T cells sorted from blood, taken in a trial of the OX40 agonist ivuxolimab. The receptors shown here come from an adult with an advanced solid tumor such as melanoma, head and neck, liver or kidney cancer. CDR3s include the opening cysteine and the closing phenylalanine or tryptophan. A D gene is named only where the DNA matches it firmly. Rows give clone size only sometimes, using once, few, many, or a class for an expanded clone.

>TRBV21-1|-|-|TRBJ2-1
TGTGCCAGCAGCAAAGCTCTTAGCGGGAGTGAATCCTACAATGAGCAGTTCTTC
CASSKALSGSESYNEQFF
>TRBV29-1|-|few|TRBJ1-1
TGCAGCGTTGGGGAGAAGAACACTGAAGCTTTCTTT
CSVGEKNTEAFF
>TRBV30|-|-|TRBJ1-5
TGTGCCTGGAGTGGCGACAGTGGAGCCCAGCATTTT
CAWSGDSGAQHF
>TRBV7-6|TRBD1|few|TRBJ2-3
TGTGCCAGCAGTAACACAGGGGGGACAGATACGCAGTATTTT
CASSNTGGTDTQYF
>TRBV9|TRBD2|-|TRBJ2-3
TGTGCCAGCAGCGTAGGGACTAGCGGATTCACAGATACGCAGTATTTT
CASSVGTSGFTDTQYF
>TRBV19|-|-|TRBJ2-7
TGTGCCAGTAGTATCCAGCGCGGCTCCTACGAGCAGTACTTC
CASSIQRGSYEQYF
>TRBV15|-|-|TRBJ1-6
TGTGCCACCAGCAGAGCTGGACAGCCCCAGGCCTCACCCCTCCACTTT
CATSRAGQPQASPLHF
>TRBV6-6|TRBD1|-|TRBJ1-6
TGTGCCAGCAGCCCCCGGGACAGGGGGCGCGAGGCACCCCTCCACTTT
CASSPRDRGREAPLHF
>TRBV2|TRBD1|-|TRBJ1-4
TGTGCCAGCAGTCACAGGGGAGGGGCTGAAAAACTGTTTTTT
CASSHRGGAEKLFF
>TRBV6-1|TRBD1|-|TRBJ2-1
TGTGCCACCAGGGGGAGAATCAATGAGCAGTTCTTC
CATRGRINEQFF
>TRBV7-8|TRBD1|-|TRBJ2-7
TGTGCCAGCAGCCCACGGGACAGCTCCTACGAGCAGTACTTC
CASSPRDSSYEQYF
>TRBV9|-|-|TRBJ1-2
TGTGCCAGCAGCGTTACAGGGCGTGGCTACACCTTC
CASSVTGRGYTF
>TRBV19|-|-|TRBJ1-1
TGTGCCAGTAGTATTCTACAGGCGGATACTGAAGCTTTCTTT
CASSILQADTEAFF